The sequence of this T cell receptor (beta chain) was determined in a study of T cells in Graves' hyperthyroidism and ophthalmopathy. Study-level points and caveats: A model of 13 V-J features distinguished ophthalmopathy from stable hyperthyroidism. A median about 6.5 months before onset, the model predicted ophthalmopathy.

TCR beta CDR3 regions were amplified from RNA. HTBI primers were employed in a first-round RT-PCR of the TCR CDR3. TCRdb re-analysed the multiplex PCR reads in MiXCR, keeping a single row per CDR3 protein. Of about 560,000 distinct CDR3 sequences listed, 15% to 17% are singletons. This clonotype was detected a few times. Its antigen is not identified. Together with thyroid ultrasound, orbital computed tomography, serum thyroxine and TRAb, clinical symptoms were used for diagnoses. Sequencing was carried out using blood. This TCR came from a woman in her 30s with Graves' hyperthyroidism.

In DNA form, the CDR3 reads TGTGCCAGCAGCCCCGGCGGTAGCGGGCGAAGACTCTCCTACGAGCAGTACTTC. Amino acids: CASSPGGSGRRLSYEQYF. This chain links TRBV6-1 with TRBJ2-7, with 7 positions matching TRBD2. The CDR3 spans 18 residues. From germline, CDR1 is MNHNS and CDR2 SASEGT. V was clipped by 6 bases and J by 0 bases; unmatched bases: 17.